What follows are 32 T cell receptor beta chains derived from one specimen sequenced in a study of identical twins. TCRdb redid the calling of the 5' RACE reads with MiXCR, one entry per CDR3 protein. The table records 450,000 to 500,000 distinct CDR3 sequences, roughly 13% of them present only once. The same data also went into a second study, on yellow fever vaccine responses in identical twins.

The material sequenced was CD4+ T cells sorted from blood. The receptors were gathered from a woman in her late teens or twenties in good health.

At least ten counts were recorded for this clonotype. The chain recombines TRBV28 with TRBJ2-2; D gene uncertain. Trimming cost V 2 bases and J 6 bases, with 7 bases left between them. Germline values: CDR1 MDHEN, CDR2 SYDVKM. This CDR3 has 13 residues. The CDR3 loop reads CASSLLVAGELFF. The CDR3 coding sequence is TGTGCCAGCAGTTTACTGGTTGCCGGGGAGCTGTTTTTT.

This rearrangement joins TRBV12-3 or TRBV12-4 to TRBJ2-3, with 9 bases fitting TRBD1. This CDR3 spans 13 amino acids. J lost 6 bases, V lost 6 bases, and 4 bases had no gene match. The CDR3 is CASRGQGMDTQYF. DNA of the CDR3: TGTGCCAGCAGGGGACAGGGCATGGATACGCAGTATTTT.

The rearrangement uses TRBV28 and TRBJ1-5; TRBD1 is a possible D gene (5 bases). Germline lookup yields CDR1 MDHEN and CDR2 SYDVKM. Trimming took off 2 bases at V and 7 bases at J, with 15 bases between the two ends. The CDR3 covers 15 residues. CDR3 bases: TGTGCCAGCAGTTTACAGGGTGTATCGGGACAGCCCCAGCATTTT. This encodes CASSLQGVSGQPQHF. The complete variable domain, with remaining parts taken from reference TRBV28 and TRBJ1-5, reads DVKVTQSSRYLVKRTGEKVFLECVQDMDHENMFWYRQDPGLGLRLIYFSYDVKMKEKGDIPEGYSVSREKKERFSLILESASTNQTSMYLCASSLQGVSGQPQHFGDGTRLSIL.

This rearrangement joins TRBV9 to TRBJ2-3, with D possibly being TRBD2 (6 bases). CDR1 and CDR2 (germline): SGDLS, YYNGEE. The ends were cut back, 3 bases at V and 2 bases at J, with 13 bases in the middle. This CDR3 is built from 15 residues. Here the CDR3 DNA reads TGTGCCAGCAGCGCGGACTACCTAACCACAGATACGCAGTATTTT. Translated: CASSADYLTTDTQYF.

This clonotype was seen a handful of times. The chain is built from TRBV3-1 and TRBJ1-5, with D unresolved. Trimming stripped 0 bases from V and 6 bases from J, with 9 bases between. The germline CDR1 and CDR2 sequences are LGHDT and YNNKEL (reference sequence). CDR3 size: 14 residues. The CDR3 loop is CASSQEGSGQPQHF. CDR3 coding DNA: TGTGCCAGCAGCCAAGAGGGATCCGGTCAGCCCCAGCATTTT.

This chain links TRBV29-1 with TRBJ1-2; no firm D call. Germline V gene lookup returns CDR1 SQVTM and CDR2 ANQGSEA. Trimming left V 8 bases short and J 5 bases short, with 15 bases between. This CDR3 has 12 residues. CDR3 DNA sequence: TGCAGCTCATGGGGTGGTGATTATGGCTACACCTTC. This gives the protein CSSWGGDYGYTF.

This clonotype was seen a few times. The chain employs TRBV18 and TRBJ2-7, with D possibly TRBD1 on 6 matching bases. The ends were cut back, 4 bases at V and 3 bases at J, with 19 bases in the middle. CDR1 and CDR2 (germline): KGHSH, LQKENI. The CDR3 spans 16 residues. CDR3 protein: CASSLLGTPIHYEQYF. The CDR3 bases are TGTGCCAGCTCACTTTTAGGGACACCAATCCACTACGAGCAGTACTTC. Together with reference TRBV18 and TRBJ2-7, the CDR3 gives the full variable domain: NAGVMQNPRHLVRRRGQEARLRCSPMKGHSHVYWYRQLPEEGLKFMVYLQKENIIDESGMPKERFSAEFPKEGPSILRIQQVVRGDSAAYFCASSLLGTPIHYEQYFGPGTRLTVT.

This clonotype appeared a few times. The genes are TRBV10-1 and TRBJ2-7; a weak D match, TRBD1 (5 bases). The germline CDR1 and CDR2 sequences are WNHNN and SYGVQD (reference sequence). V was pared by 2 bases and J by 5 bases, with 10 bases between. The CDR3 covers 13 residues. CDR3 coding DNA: TGCGCCAGCAGTGAGAGGGGAATCGACGAGCAGTACTTC. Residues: CASSERGIDEQYF.

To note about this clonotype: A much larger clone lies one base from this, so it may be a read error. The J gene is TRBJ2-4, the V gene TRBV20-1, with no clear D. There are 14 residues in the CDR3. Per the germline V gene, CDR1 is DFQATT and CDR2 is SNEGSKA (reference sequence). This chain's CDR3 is CSAVKSIAKNIQYF. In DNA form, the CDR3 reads TGCAGCGCGGTCAAGTCGATAGCCAAAAACATTCAGTACTTC.

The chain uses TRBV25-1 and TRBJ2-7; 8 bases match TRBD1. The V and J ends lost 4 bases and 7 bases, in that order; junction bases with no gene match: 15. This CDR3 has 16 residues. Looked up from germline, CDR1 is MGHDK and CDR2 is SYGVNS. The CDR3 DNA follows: TGTGCCAGCAGTGTCTCGGGGACAGGATTCATACGGGAGCAGTACTTC. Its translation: CASSVSGTGFIREQYF.

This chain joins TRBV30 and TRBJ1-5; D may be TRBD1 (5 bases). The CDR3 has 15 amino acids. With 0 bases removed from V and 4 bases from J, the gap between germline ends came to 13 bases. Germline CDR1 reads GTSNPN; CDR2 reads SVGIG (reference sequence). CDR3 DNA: TGTGCCTGGAGTGTAAGAGGGGCTGGGAATCAGCCCCAGCATTTT. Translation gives CAWSVRGAGNQPQHF.

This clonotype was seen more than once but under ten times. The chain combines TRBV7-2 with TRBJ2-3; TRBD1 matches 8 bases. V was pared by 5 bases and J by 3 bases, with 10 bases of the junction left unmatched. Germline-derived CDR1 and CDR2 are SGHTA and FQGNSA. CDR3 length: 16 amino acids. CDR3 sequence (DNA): TGTGCCAGCAGCCAACCGCGGACAGGGTGGACAGATACGCAGTATTTT. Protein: CASSQPRTGWTDTQYF.

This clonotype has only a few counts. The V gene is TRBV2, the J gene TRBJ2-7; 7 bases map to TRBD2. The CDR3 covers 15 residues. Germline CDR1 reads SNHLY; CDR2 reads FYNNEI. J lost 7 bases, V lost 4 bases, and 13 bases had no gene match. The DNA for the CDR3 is TGTGCCAGCAGTGTCGGGGGAGGGGCCGTTTTTGAGCAGTACTTC. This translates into CASSVGGGAVFEQYF.

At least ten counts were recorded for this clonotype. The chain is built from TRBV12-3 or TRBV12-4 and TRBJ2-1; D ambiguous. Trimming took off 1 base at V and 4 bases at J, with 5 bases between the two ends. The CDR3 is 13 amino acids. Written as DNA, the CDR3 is TGTGCCAGCAGTTTAGAGGAGTACAATGAGCAGTTCTTC. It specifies CASSLEEYNEQFF.

The CDR3 is CASSFPLGGRAYEQYF. In DNA form, the CDR3 reads TGTGCCAGCAGTTTCCCTCTGGGCGGGAGGGCCTACGAGCAGTACTTC. The rearrangement uses TRBV28 and TRBJ2-7; TRBD2 matches 9 bases. CDR1 and CDR2 from the germline V gene are MDHEN and SYDVKM. There are 16 residues in the CDR3. The V segment lost 3 bases and the J segment 2 bases; nucleotides outside the gene matches: 8. Full variable domain (rest looked up from reference TRBV28 and TRBJ2-7): DVKVTQSSRYLVKRTGEKVFLECVQDMDHENMFWYRQDPGLGLRLIYFSYDVKMKEKGDIPEGYSVSREKKERFSLILESASTNQTSMYLCASSFPLGGRAYEQYFGPGTRLTVT.

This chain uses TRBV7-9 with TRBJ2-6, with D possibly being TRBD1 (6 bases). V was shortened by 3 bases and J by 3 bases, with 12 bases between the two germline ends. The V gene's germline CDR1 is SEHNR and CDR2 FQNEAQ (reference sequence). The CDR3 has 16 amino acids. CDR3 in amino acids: CASSFSGGGGANVLTF. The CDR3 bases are TGTGCCAGCAGCTTTTCTGGGGGCGGTGGGGCCAACGTCCTGACTTTC.

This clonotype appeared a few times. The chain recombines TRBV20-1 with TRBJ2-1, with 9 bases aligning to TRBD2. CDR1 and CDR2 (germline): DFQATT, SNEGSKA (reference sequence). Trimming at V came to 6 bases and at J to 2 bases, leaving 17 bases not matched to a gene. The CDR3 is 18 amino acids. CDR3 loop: CSASTVGSGSITYNEQFF. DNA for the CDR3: TGCAGTGCCTCTACGGTGGGTAGCGGGAGCATTACCTACAATGAGCAGTTCTTC.

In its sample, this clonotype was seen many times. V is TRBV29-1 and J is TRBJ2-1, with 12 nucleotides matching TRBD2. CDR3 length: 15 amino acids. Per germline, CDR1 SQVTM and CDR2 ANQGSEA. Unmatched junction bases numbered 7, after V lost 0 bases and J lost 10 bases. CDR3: CSVEEGLAGGGEQFF. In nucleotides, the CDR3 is TGCAGCGTTGAAGAGGGTCTAGCGGGAGGGGGAGAGCAGTTCTTC.

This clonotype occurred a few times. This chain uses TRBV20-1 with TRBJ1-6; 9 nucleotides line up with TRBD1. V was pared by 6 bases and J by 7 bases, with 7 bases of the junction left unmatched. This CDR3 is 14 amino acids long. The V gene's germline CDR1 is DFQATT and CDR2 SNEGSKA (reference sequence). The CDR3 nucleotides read TGCAGTGCACCGGACAGGGGCAAAAATTCACCCCTCCACTTT. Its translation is CSAPDRGKNSPLHF.

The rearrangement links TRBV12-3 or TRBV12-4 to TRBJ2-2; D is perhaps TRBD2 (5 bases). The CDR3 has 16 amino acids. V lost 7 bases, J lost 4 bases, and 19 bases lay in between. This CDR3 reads CASTPSPGRGTGELFF. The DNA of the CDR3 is TGTGCCAGCACCCCCTCCCCCGGTCGGGGCACCGGGGAGCTGTTTTTT.

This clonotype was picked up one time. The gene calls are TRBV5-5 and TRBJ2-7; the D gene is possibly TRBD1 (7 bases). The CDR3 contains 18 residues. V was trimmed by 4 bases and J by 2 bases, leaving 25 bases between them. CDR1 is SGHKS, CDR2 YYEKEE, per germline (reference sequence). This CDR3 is CASSKRTGSGAKAYEQYF. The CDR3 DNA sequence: TGTGCCAGCAGCAAACGGACAGGCTCGGGAGCCAAGGCCTACGAGCAGTACTTC.

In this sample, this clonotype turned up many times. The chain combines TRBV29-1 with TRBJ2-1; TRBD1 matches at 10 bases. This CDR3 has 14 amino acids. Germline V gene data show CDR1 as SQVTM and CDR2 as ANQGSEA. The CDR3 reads CTSKTGQGHNEQFF. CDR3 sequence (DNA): TGCACCTCGAAGACGGGACAGGGGCACAATGAGCAGTTCTTC.

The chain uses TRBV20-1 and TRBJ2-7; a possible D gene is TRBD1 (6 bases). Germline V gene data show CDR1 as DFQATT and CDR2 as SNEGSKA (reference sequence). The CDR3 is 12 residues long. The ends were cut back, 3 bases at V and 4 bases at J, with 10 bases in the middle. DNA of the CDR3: TGCAGTGCTAGGGTTACAGGGTACGAGCAGTACTTC. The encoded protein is CSARVTGYEQYF.

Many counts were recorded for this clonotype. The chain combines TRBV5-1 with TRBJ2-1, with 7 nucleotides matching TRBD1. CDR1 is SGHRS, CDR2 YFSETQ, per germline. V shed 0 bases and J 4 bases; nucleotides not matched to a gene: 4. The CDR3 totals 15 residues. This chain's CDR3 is CASSLEGGGYNEQFF. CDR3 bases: TGCGCCAGCAGCTTGGAAGGGGGCGGGTACAATGAGCAGTTCTTC.

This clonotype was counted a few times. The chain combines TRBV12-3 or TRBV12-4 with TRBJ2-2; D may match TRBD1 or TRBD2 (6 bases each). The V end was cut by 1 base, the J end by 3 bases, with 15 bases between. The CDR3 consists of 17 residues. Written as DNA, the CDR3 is TGTGCCAGCAGTTTAGTAATGGGGGGCAAGGACACCGGGGAGCTGTTTTTT. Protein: CASSLVMGGKDTGELFF.

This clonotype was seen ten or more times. This chain's CDR3 is CASSLTGITEAFF. The DNA of the CDR3 is TGTGCCAGCAGTTTAACAGGGATCACTGAAGCTTTCTTT. The chain couples TRBV12-3 or TRBV12-4 to TRBJ1-1; TRBD1 might be the D (6 bases). V shed 2 bases and J shed 4 bases, with 8 bases lying between them. This CDR3 has 13 amino acids.

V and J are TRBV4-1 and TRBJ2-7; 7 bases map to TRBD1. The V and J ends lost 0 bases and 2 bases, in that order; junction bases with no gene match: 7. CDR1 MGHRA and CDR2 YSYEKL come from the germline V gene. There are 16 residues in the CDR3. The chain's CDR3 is CASSQDETGMAYEQYF. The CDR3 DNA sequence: TGCGCCAGCAGCCAAGACGAGACAGGGATGGCCTACGAGCAGTACTTC.

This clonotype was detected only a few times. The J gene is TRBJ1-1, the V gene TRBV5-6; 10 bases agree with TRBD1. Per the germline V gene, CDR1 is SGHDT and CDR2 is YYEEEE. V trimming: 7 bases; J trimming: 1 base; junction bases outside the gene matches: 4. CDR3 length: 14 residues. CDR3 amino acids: CASARQGANTEAFF. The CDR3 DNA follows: TGTGCCAGCGCTCGACAGGGGGCGAACACTGAAGCTTTCTTT.

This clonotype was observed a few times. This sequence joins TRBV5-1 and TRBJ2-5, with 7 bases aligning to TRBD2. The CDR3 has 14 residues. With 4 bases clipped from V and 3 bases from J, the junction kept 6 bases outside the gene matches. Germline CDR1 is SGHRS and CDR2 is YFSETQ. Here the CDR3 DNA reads TGCGCCAGCAGCCCGGGGGGACGCGAAGAGACCCAGTACTTC. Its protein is CASSPGGREETQYF.

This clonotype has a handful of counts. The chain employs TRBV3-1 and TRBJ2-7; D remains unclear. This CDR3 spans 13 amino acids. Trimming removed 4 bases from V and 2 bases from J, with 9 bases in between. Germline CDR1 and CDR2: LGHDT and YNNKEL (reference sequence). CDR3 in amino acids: CASSLRVPYEQYF. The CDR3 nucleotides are TGTGCCAGCAGCCTAAGGGTTCCCTACGAGCAGTACTTC.

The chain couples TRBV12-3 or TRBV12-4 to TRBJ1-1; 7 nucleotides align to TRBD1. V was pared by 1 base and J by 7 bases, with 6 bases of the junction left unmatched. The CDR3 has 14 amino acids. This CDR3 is CASSLETGKGEAFF. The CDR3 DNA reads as TGTGCCAGCAGTTTAGAGACAGGGAAGGGTGAAGCTTTCTTT.

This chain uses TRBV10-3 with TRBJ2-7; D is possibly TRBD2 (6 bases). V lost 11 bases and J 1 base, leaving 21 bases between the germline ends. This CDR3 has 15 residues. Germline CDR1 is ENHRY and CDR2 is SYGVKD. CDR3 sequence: CAARTLEGESYEQYF. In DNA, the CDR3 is TGTGCCGCGCGGACTTTGGAGGGAGAATCCTACGAGCAGTACTTC.